One T cell receptor beta chain is described in this entry. The data were taken from a study of shared clonotypes between healthy human individuals. Study details: Three plates each covered CD4 naive and memory; CD8 naive two, CD8 memory one.

The CDR3 is 15 amino acids. Losses at the gene ends were 0 bases for V and 1 base for J; bases not matched to a gene: 5. Germline V gene lookup returns CDR1 SQVTM and CDR2 ANQGSEA. Repertoires were generated with immunoSEQ multiplex PCR, while TCRdb's copy carries only in-frame clones and drops some. In the table there are almost 700,000 clones, around 92% of which are singletons. Naive CD8 cells lacked CD45RO and underwent positive selection for CCR7, leaving out terminally differentiated effector memory CD45RA+ cells. Sequencing was performed on naive CD8+ T cells sorted from blood. The sequence derives from a man aged 30-40 years in good health. The chain employs TRBV29-1 and TRBJ2-7; 8 bases agree with TRBD2. The CDR3 DNA reads as TGCAGCGTTGAAGACATCGGGGGGGGATCCTACGAGCAGTACTTC. Translation: CSVEDIGGGSYEQYF.